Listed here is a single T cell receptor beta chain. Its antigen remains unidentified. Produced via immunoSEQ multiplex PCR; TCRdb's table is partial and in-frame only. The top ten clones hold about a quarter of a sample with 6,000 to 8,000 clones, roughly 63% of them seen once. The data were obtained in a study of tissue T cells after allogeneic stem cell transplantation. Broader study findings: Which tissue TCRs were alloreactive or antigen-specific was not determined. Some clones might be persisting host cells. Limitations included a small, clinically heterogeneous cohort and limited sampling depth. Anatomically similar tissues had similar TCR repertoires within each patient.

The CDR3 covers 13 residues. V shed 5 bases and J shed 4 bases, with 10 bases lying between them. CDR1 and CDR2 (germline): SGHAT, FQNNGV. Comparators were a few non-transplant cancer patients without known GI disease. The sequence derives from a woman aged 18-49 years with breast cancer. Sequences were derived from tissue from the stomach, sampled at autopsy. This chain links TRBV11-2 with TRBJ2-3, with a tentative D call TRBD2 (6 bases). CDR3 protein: CASSPGTSDTQYF. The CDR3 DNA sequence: TGTGCCAGCAGCCCCGGGACTTCAGATACGCAGTATTTT.